This T cell receptor beta chain appears in the sequencing data of a study of cytomegalovirus exposure and HLA in healthy donors. This PCR relied on a set of 60 Vbeta primers and 13 Jbeta primers. Assay used: immunoSEQ multiplex PCR; TCRdb lists only in-frame clones, some missing. The sample totals roughly 60,000 clones. V was shortened by 8 bases and J by 6 bases, with 16 bases between the two germline ends. Germline CDR1 and CDR2: SGHAT and FQNNGV. The CDR3 totals 14 residues. This sequence joins TRBV11-2 and TRBJ1-4, with unresolved D. This clonotype was sampled from a woman aged 18 to 35 in good health and CMV-seronegative. Sequencing was performed on PBMCs. The CDR3 protein is CASAARFGDEKLFF. In DNA form, the CDR3 reads TGTGCCAGCGCGGCTCGGTTCGGAGATGAAAAACTGTTTTTT.